This TCR beta chain was captured in a study of cytomegalovirus exposure and HLA in healthy donors. V was trimmed by 4 bases and J by 1 base, leaving 13 bases between them. CDR3 length equals 15 residues. CDR1 is SGHRS, CDR2 YFSETQ, per germline. Use of 60 Vbeta and 13 Jbeta primers characterized the PCR. The authors' processing: Later, 80 million or so unique TCR beta chains were counted in an analysis, and around 11 million of them were shared. Repertoires were generated with immunoSEQ multiplex PCR, while TCRdb's copy carries only in-frame clones and drops some. The V and J calls and the clone size are those of that table, but D and trimming were determined from the DNA. This listing includes around 100,000 clones.

The rearrangement links TRBV5-1 to TRBJ2-3; D may be TRBD1 (6 bases). The sequence was obtained from a man aged 40-55 years in good health and CMV-seronegative. Sequenced input: PBMCs. CDR3 DNA: TGCGCCAGCAGCATGGGCCACAGGGGCACAGATACGCAGTATTTT. It is translated as CASSMGHRGTDTQYF.